This TCR beta chain is drawn from a study of regulatory T cells in long-lasting Graves disease. Turning to the study itself: Persistent Graves' disease meant over 5 years of antithyroid drugs with positive TSH receptor antibodies.

This clonotype was picked up a small number of times. Antigen: not known. The time point is: persistent/refractory GD, antithyroid drugs over 5 years with positive TRAb. The TCR library was prepared using RNA isolated from PBMCs. HTBI primers from iRepertoire and Arm-PCR of CDR3 regions yielded the TCR beta libraries. TCRdb fed the multiplex PCR reads into MiXCR, producing one record per CDR3 protein. The table records hundreds of thousands of distinct CDR3 sequences, about 22% of them present only once. Trimming took 11 bases from V and 4 from J, leaving 12 bases between them. CDR1 and CDR2 from the germline V gene are SGHTA and FQGNSA. The CDR3 has 13 residues. Notes on the study in general: Persistent disease was associated with favored TRBV28 usage and with favored use of TRBJ1-2 and TRBJ2-5.

The receptor's source is a female donor with Graves disease. This rearrangement joins TRBV7-2 to TRBJ2-6, with D unclear. The starting material was peripheral blood mononuclear cells (PBMCs), obtained when the disease was refractory, from a patient treated with antithyroid drugs. The CDR3 DNA reads as TGTGCCGGCGATTCGTCCGGGGCCAACGTCCTGACTTTC. Residues: CAGDSSGANVLTF. The whole variable domain, filled in from reference TRBV7-2 and TRBJ2-6, reads GAGVSQSPSNKVTEKGKDVELRCDPISGHTALYWYRQSLGQGLEFLIYFQGNSAPDKSGLPSDRFSAERTGGSVSTLTIQRTQQEDSAVYLCAGDSSGANVLTFGAGSRLTVL.